The 3 T cell receptor beta chains reported below all come from one sample, sequenced in a study of patients and donors after allogeneic stem cell transplantation. TCRdb ran MiXCR on the RT-PCR reads and lists one entry per CDR3 protein. The table includes fewer than 500,000 distinct CDR3 sequences, approximately 16% detected once. Source material: blood, either unsorted or a sorted T cell fraction (not recorded which). These receptors came from a human donor who was either an allogeneic HSCT recipient or a stem cell or donor lymphocyte infusion donor (not recorded which). It is not recorded whose cells these are; they may come from a transplant donor.

This clonotype was picked up a small number of times. The rearrangement joins TRBV20-1 to TRBJ2-3; D is unresolved. This CDR3 region has 15 residues. The germline V and J ends were trimmed by 0 bases and 2 bases, with 12 bases remaining between them. Germline V gene data show CDR1 as DFQATT and CDR2 as SNEGSKA (reference sequence). CDR3 sequence reads: CSARDVWGSTDTQYF. Written as DNA, the CDR3 is TGCAGTGCTAGAGATGTGTGGGGTTCCACAGATACGCAGTATTTT.

This clonotype turned up a few times. This chain joins TRBV24-1 and TRBJ1-2; 8 bases are shared with TRBD1. There are 17 residues in the CDR3. The ends lost 3 bases at V and 3 bases at J; junction bases unmatched: 11. Per the germline V gene, CDR1 is KGHDR and CDR2 is SFDVKD. CDR3 nucleotides: TGTGCCACCAGTGATCCCGCCGGACAGGGCCAATACTATGGCTACACCTTC. Protein: CATSDPAGQGQYYGYTF.

The chain uses TRBV5-1 and TRBJ2-7, with TRBD1 matching over 9 bases. The germline gives CDR1 SGHRS, CDR2 YFSETQ. The length of the CDR3 is 16 residues. Trimming removed 4 bases from V and 3 bases from J; junction bases left unmatched: 11. The CDR3 region is CASSPDGTGKSYEQYF. CDR3 DNA: TGCGCCAGCAGCCCTGATGGGACAGGGAAAAGCTACGAGCAGTACTTC.